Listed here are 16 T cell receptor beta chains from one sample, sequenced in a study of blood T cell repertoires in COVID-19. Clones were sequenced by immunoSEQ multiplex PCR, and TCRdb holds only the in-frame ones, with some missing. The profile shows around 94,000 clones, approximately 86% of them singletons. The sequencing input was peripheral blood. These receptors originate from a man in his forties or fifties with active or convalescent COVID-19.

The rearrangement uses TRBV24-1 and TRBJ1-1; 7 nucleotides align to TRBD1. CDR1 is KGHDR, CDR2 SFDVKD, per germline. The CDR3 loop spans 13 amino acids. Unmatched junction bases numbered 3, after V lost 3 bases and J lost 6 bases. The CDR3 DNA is TGTGCCACCAGTGATCTGGGACAGTCTGAAGCTTTCTTT. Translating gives CATSDLGQSEAFF.

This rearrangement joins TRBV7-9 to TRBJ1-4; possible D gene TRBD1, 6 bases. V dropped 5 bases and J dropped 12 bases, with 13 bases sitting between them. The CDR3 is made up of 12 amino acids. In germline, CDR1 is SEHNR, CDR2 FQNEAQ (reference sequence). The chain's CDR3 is CASSVTGLELFF. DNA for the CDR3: TGTGCCAGCAGCGTAACAGGGTTGGAACTGTTTTTT.

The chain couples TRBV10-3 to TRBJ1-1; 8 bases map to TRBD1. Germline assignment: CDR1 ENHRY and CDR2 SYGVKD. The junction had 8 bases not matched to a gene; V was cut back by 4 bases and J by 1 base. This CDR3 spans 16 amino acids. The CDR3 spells CAISVAPTGANTEAFF. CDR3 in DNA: TGTGCCATCAGTGTCGCCCCGACAGGGGCGAACACTGAAGCTTTCTTT.

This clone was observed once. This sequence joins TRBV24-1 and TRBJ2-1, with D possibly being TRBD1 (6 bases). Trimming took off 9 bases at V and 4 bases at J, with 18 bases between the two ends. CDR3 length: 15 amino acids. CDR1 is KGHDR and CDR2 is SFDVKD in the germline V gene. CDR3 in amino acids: CATGPPGAGYNEQFF. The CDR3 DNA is TGTGCCACCGGACCCCCAGGGGCCGGATACAATGAGCAGTTCTTC.

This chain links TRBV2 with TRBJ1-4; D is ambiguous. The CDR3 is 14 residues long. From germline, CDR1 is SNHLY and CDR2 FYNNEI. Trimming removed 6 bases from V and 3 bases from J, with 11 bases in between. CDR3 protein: CASRTRQANEKLFF. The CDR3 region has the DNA TGTGCCAGCAGGACAAGACAAGCTAATGAAAAACTGTTTTTT.

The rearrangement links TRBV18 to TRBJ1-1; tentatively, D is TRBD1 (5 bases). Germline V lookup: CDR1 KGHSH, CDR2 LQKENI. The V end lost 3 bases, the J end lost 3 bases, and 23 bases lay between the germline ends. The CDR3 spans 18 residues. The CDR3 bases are TGTGCCAGCTCACCGCTGGACTCGGGACTCCCTCTGGACACTGAAGCTTTCTTT. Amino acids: CASSPLDSGLPLDTEAFF.

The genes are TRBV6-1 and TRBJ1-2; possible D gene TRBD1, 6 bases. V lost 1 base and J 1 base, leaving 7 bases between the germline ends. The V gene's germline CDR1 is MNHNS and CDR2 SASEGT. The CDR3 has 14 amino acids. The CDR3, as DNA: TGTGCCAGCAGTGAAGGCAGGGGTAACTATGGCTACACCTTC. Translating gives CASSEGRGNYGYTF.

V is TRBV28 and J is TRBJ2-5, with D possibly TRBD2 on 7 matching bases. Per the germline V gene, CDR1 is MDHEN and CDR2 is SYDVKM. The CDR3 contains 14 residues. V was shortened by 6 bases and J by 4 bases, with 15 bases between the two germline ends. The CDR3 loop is CASSRPGGAETQYF. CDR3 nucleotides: TGTGCCAGCAGCCGGCCTGGGGGGGCAGAGACCCAGTACTTC.

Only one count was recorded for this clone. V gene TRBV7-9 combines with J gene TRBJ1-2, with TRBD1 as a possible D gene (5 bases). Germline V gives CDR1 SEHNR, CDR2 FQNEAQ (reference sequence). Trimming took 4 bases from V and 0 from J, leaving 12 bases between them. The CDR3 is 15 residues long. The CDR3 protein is CASSSDSTANYGYTF. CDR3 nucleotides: TGTGCCAGCAGCTCAGACAGTACCGCTAACTATGGCTACACCTTC. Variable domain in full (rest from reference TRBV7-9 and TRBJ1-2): DTGVSQNPRHKITKRGQNVTFRCDPISEHNRLYWYRQTLGQGPEFLTYFQNEAQLEKSRLLSDRFSAERPKGSFSTLEIQRTEQGDSAMYLCASSSDSTANYGYTFGSGTRLTVV.

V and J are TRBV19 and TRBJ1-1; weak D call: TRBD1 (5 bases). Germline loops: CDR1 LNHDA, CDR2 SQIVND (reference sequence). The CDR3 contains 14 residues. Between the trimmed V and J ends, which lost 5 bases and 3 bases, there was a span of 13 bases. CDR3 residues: CASSFATAHTEAFF. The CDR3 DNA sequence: TGTGCCAGTAGTTTCGCGACAGCCCACACTGAAGCTTTCTTT.

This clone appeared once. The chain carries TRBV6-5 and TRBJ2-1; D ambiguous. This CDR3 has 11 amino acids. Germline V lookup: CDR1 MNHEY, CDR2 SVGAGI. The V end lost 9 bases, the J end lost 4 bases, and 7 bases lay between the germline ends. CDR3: CASGLYNEQFF. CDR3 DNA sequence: TGTGCCAGTGGCCTTTACAATGAGCAGTTCTTC.

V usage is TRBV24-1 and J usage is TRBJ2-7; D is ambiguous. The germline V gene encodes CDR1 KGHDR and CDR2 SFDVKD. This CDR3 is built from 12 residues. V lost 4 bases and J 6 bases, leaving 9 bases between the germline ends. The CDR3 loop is CATSERQAEQYF. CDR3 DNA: TGTGCCACCAGTGAGCGCCAAGCCGAGCAGTACTTC.

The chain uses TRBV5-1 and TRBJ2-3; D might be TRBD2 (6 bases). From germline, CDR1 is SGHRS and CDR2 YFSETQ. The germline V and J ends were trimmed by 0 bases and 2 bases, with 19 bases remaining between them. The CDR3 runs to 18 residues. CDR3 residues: CASSLEPGLSGVTDTQYF. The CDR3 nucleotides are TGCGCCAGCAGCTTGGAGCCCGGCCTCTCGGGGGTCACAGATACGCAGTATTTT. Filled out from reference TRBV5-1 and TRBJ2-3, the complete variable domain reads KAGVTQTPRYLIKTRGQQVTLSCSPISGHRSVSWYQQTPGQGLQFLFEYFSETQRNKGNFPGRFSGRQFSNSRSEMNVSTLELGDSALYLCASSLEPGLSGVTDTQYFGPGTRLTVL.

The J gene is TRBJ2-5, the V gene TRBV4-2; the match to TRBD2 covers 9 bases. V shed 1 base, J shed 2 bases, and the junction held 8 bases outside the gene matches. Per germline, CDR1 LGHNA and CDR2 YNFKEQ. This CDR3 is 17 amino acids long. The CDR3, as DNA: TGTGCCAGCAGCCAAGGTGATAGCGGGGGCGCACAAGAGACCCAGTACTTC. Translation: CASSQGDSGGAQETQYF.

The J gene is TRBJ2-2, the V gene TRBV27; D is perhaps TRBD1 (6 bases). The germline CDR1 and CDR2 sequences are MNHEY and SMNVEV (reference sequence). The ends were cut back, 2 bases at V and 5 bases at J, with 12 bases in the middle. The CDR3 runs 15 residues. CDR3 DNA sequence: TGTGCCAGCAGTTTAAGAGGGGGAGAAACCGGGGAGCTGTTTTTT. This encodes CASSLRGGETGELFF.

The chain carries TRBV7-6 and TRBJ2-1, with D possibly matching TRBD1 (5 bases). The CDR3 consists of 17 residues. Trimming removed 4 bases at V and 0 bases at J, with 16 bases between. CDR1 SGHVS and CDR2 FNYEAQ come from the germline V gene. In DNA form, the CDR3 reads TGTGCCAGCAGCTCTCGCTTGCACAGGAGCTCCTACAATGAGCAGTTCTTC. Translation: CASSSRLHRSSYNEQFF.